The clone carrying this T cell receptor (beta chain) appeared a single time. The antigen remains undetermined. Libraries were prepared by immunoSEQ multiplex PCR; TCRdb keeps only in-frame clonotypes and omits some of them. The sample lists about 110,000 clones, under 95% occurring once. The sample is drawn from a study of T cell responses to AZD1222 COVID-19 vaccine. Study-wide results and limits: Targeting of unmutated variant regions was reportedly seen in nearly half of spike-specific TCRs. Possibly, clonal diversity was underestimated; donors were largely white British and included more females.

The length of the CDR3 is 13 residues. After removal of 7 bases from V and 4 bases from J, the junction contained 6 bases not matched to a gene. CDR1 is MDHEN, CDR2 SYDVKM, per germline. Sequenced here: peripheral blood, sampled on day 0 of AZD1222 vaccination. The chain recombines TRBV28 with TRBJ2-7; 8 bases are a match to TRBD2. The receptor comes from an adult in good health. CDR3 region: CASTISGKYEQYF. Written as DNA, the CDR3 is TGTGCCAGCACGATTAGCGGGAAATACGAGCAGTACTTC.